Listed below are T cell receptor beta chains from one sample, sequenced in a study of T cells after yellow fever vaccination. TCRdb passed the 5' RACE reads through MiXCR, listing each CDR3 protein once. Here the sample spans hundreds of thousands of distinct CDR3 sequences, 3.6% being singletons. This material consisted of PBMCs, taken on the day of the yellow fever booster vaccination. These receptors were obtained from a man younger than 30 who received the YFV17D yellow fever vaccine. Both conserved end residues are part of each CDR3. The D gene is left open where the match is weak. Clone size is not always given. Where it is, it says once, few, many or a class for expanded clones.

j_call clone_size d_call v_call cdr3_nt cdr3_aa
TRBJ1-5 few . TRBV13 TGTGCCAGCAGTACCGGGCGGAACAATCAGCCCCAGCATTTT CASSTGRNNQPQHF
TRBJ2-1 many . TRBV4-3 TGCGCCAGCAGCCCCTTACGGCAGGGTTGGGGCGAGCAGTTCTTC CASSPLRQGWGEQFF
TRBJ2-5 . TRBD2 TRBV7-2 TGTGCCAGCAGCTTAGGCATAGCGGGGGGGCCAGAGACCCAGTACTTC CASSLGIAGGPETQYF
TRBJ2-5 . TRBD2 TRBV5-1 TGCGCCAGCAGCCACGGGCCTAGCGGGGTAGAAGAGACCCAGTACTTC CASSHGPSGVEETQYF
TRBJ1-1 . TRBD1 TRBV5-1 TGCGCCAGCAGCAAGGACAGGGTGGGGGACACTGAAGCTTTCTTT CASSKDRVGDTEAFF
TRBJ2-5 few TRBD1 TRBV5-1 TGCGCCAGCAGCACGCAGGACAGGGAAGAGACCCAGTACTTC CASSTQDREETQYF
TRBJ1-5 many . TRBV7-2 TGTGCCAGCAGCTTAGCCCGGGATCGGCCCCAGCATTTT CASSLARDRPQHF
TRBJ2-1 many . TRBV29-1 TGCAGCGTTGAAAGGAATGGGGGGGCGATTGAGCAGTTCTTC CSVERNGGAIEQFF
TRBJ2-1 many TRBD2 TRBV5-1 TGCGCCAGCTTTCCAGACCCGGGACTAGTCAGGGGCAATGAGCAGTTCTTC CASFPDPGLVRGNEQFF
TRBJ2-5 many . TRBV11-1 TGTGCCAGCAGCCTCCTGGGGGAACAACTTCTACAAGAGACCCAGTACTTC CASSLLGEQLLQETQYF
TRBJ2-3 . TRBD2 TRBV9 TGTGCCAGCAGCGCCTCGACTAGCATGGCAGATACGCAGTATTTT CASSASTSMADTQYF
TRBJ2-1 many TRBD2 TRBV7-9 TGTGCCAGCAGCCGAAGCGGGGGGTCGAATGAGCAGTTCTTC CASSRSGGSNEQFF
TRBJ2-5 few . TRBV7-2 TGTGCCAGCAGCTTAGCTTGGGGGGAGACCCAGTACTTC CASSLAWGETQYF
TRBJ1-2 . . TRBV12-3/TRBV12-4 TGTGCCAGCACGGTGCAATATGGCTACACCTTC CASTVQYGYTF
TRBJ2-2 . TRBD1 TRBV18 TGTGCCAGCTCGCCACAGGGGAGAAACGGGGAGCTGTTTTTT CASSPQGRNGELFF
TRBJ2-1 few TRBD1 TRBV3-1 TGTGCCAGCAGGGACAGGGGAGAAGGCAATGAGCAGTTCTTC CASRDRGEGNEQFF
TRBJ2-2 many . TRBV21-1 TGTGCCAGCAGCAAATACATCGCAGGGGGAACCGGGGAGCTGTTTTTT CASSKYIAGGTGELFF
TRBJ2-7 many . TRBV7-2 TGTGCCAGCAGACAGTTCTACGAGCAGTACTTC CASRQFYEQYF
TRBJ2-1 few TRBD1 TRBV24-1 TGTGCCACCAGTGACGGGACAGGGGGCTATGCGTACTACAATGAGCAGTTCTTC CATSDGTGGYAYYNEQFF
TRBJ2-4 few TRBD2 TRBV7-2 TGTGCCAGCAGCTTAGTTAGCGGGGGGGGTAAAAACATTCAGTACTTC CASSLVSGGGKNIQYF
TRBJ2-7 many . TRBV5-1 TGCGCCAGCTCCCCTCGGCAGGCGCTTGCGACCTACGAGCAGTACTTC CASSPRQALATYEQYF
TRBJ2-3 few . TRBV7-3 TGTGCCAGCAGCCCTTTTGTGGGCACAGATACGCAGTATTTT CASSPFVGTDTQYF
TRBJ1-1 many TRBD1 TRBV6-5 TGTGCCAGCAGTTACACGGGACAGGTGAACACTGAAGCTTTCTTT CASSYTGQVNTEAFF
TRBJ2-3 . . TRBV12-3/TRBV12-4 TGTGCCAGCAGTCCCCTAACGGGGGCCCTTAGCACAGATACGCAGTATTTT CASSPLTGALSTDTQYF
TRBJ2-3 . . TRBV7-6 TGTGCCAGCACCCCTTTTGGGGGGCCTAACACAGATACGCAGTATTTT CASTPFGGPNTDTQYF
TRBJ2-7 . . TRBV20-1 TGCAGTGCCCCGGCTGGGGTTAACGAGCAGTACTTC CSAPAGVNEQYF
TRBJ1-4 many TRBD1 TRBV20-1 TGCAGTGCATCGGACAGGGTTGAAAAACTGTTTTTT CSASDRVEKLFF
TRBJ2-3 many . TRBV10-3 TGTGCCATCAGCGAGGACAGCACAGATACGCAGTATTTT CAISEDSTDTQYF
TRBJ2-3 many . TRBV7-2 TGTGCCAGCAGCTATGCGAGGACCTCGAGCACAGATACGCAGTATTTT CASSYARTSSTDTQYF